The T cell receptor beta chain under discussion was sequenced for a study of cytomegalovirus exposure and HLA in healthy donors (dated by TCRdb to between 2016 and 2019). Notes on the research overall: According to a later analysis, the 100 to 150 validation repertoires were produced on the same platform as the roughly 600 repertoires of the first cohort. A separate validation cohort of 100 to 150 different subjects was used in addition to the roughly 620-subject first cohort. The study aimed to test whether signatures of past pathogen exposure could be identified by cataloging public T cell receptors. To predict cytomegalovirus infection status, the study brought together high-throughput TCR immunosequencing, statistical association of individual TCRs with disease status, and machine learning.

Separate from the roughly 630-subject first cohort, the validation cohort of 90 to 150 subjects was the group to which the donors belonged. Note on this clone: Its antigen remains unidentified. No much larger clone exists at a distance of one base, and base qualities are not known.

Study-wide conclusions, independent of this receptor: According to the authors, the approach could potentially be generalized to other disease states and immunological phenotypes. Most TCR sequences were observed very rarely across donors, whereas some public TCRs were present in many individuals. In the study, around 150 TCR beta chains were listed as associated with cytomegalovirus. In a later analysis, TCRs clustered in the first cohort were found to also tend to co-occur in the roughly 120 validation repertoires, with 90% to 95% of cluster scores above 0. Cytomegalovirus status was reported to be diagnosed by the classifier with high specificity and sensitivity in both the original and validation cohorts. A few of the identified cytomegalovirus-associated TCR beta chains were confirmed in vitro to be specific for cytomegalovirus antigens. The validation cohort had no HLA typing available for a later analysis, so co-occurrence within that cohort was assessed over all 120 or so repertoires.

Library preparation used the immunoSEQ multiplex PCR assay. As for the authors' bioinformatics: A statistical classification framework was built for diagnosing cytomegalovirus status from the catalog of TCR beta chain sequences. TCRdb obtained this table from immuneACCESS and retained in-frame rearrangements with V and J assigned. These tables miss some clones; where compared with another copy, unresolved V genes account for less than half of the shortfall, and the remainder is unexplained. The V and J calls and clone size are taken from that table; D and trimming were inferred from the DNA. Within this sample are more than 130,000 clones, with around 88% of them counted one time only. The ten largest clones add up to 7.5% to 10% of the sample. Counted from cysteine to phenylalanine, this CDR3 has 16 amino acids. Of the read, only the CDR3 DNA is kept; its 48 bases are in frame from base 1. Trimming at the junction amounts to 1 base on V and 4 bases on J, and the germline ends lie 15 bases apart. Reading the germline V gene gives CDR1 ENHRY and CDR2 SYGVKD.

The rearrangement joined TRBV10-3 to TRBJ2-3; a tentative D match to TRBD2 spans 6 bases. This receptor was identified in a young woman in good health and CMV-seropositive. Specimen: PBMCs. This receptor has the CDR3 CAISELIRGSADTQYF. The base sequence is TGTGCCATCAGTGAGTTGATACGGGGGAGCGCAGATACGCAGTATTTT.